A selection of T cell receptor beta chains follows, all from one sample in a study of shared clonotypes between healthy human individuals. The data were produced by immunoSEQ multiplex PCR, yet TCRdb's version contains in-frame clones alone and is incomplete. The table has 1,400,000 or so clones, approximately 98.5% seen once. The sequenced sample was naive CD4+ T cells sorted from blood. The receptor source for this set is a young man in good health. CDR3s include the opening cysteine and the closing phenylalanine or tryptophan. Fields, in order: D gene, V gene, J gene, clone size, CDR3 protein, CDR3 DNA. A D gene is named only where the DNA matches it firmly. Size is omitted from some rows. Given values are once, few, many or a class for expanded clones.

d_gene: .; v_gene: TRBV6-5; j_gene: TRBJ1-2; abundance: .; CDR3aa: CASSSGGNRNYGYTF; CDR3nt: TGTGCCAGCAGCTCCGGGGGAAACCGTAACTATGGCTACACCTTC
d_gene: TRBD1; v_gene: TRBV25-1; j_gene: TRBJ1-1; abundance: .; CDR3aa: CASSDPRQGNTEAFF; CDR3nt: TGTGCCAGCAGTGACCCCAGACAGGGAAACACTGAAGCTTTCTTT
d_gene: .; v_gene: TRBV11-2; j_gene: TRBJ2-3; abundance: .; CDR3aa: CASSHGRSGSTDTQYF; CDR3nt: TGTGCCAGCAGCCACGGAAGGAGCGGGAGCACAGATACGCAGTATTTT
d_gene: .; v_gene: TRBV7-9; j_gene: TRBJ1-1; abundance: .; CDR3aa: CASSLGYGFRTEAFF; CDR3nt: TGTGCCAGCAGCTTAGGGTATGGGTTTAGGACTGAAGCTTTCTTT
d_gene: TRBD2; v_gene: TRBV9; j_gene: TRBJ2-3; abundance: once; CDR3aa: CASSVVAGRTDTQYF; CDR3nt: TGTGCCAGCAGCGTGGTAGCGGGGAGGACAGATACGCAGTATTTT
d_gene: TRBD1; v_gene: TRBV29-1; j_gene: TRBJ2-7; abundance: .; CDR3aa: CSVEVGTGGLYEQYF; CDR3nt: TGCAGCGTTGAAGTGGGAACAGGGGGACTTTACGAGCAGTACTTC
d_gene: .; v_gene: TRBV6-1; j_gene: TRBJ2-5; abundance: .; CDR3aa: CASSTSSSQYF; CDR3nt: TGTGCCAGCAGCACGTCTTCGTCCCAGTACTTC
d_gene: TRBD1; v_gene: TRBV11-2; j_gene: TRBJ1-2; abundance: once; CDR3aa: CASSSTGGYGYTF; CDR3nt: TGTGCCAGCAGCTCGACAGGGGGGTATGGCTACACCTTC
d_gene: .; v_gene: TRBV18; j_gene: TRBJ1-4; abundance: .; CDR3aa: CASSWRDPATNEKLFF; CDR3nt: TGTGCCAGCTCATGGCGGGATCCGGCAACTAATGAAAAACTGTTTTTT
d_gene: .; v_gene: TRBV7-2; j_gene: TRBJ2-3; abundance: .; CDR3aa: CASSVDVADTQYF; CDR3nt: TGTGCCAGCAGCGTAGATGTGGCAGATACGCAGTATTTT
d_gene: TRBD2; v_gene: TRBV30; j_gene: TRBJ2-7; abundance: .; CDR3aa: CAWSTGGSPYEQYF; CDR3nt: TGTGCCTGGAGTACGGGAGGGTCGCCCTACGAGCAGTACTTC
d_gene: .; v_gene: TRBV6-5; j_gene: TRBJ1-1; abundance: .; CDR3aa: CASSYDGIGTEAFF; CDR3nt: TGTGCCAGCAGTTACGATGGCATAGGAACTGAAGCTTTCTTT
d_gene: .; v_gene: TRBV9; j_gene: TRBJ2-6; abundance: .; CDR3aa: CASSVRPGANVLTF; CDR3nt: TGTGCCAGCAGCGTAAGGCCTGGGGCCAACGTCCTGACTTTC
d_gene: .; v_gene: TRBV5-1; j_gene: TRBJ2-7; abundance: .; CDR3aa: CASSLAGSYEQYF; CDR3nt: TGCGCCAGCAGCTTGGCCGGATCCTACGAGCAGTACTTC
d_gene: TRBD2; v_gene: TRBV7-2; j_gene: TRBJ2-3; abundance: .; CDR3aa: CATRVAGGTDTQYF; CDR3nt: TGTGCCACCCGGGTGGCGGGGGGCACAGATACGCAGTATTTT
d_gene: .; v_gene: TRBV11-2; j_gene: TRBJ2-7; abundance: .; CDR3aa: CASSFWGASYEQYF; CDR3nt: TGTGCCAGCAGCTTCTGGGGGGCCTCCTACGAGCAGTACTTC
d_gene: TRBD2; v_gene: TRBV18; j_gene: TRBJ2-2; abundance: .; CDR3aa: CASSSTSGIQNTGELFF; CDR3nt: TGTGCCAGCTCATCGACTAGCGGGATACAAAACACCGGGGAGCTGTTTTTT
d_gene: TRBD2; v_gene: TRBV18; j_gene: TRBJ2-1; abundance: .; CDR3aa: CASSPLMPGTTHNEQFF; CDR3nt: TGTGCCAGCTCACCTCTAATGCCCGGGACTACCCACAATGAGCAGTTCTTC
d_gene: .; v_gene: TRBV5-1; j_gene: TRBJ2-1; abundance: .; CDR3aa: CASSLDVARRYNEQFF; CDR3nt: TGCGCCAGCAGCTTGGATGTAGCCCGAAGATACAATGAGCAGTTCTTC
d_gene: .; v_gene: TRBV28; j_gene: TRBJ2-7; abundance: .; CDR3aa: CASSPVMPSYEQYF; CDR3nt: TGTGCCAGCAGTCCCGTTATGCCCTCCTACGAGCAGTACTTC
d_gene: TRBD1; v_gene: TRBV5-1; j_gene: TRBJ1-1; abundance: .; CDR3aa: CASSLGGGDRRNTEAFF; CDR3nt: TGCGCCAGCAGCTTAGGTGGCGGGGACAGGAGGAACACTGAAGCTTTCTTT
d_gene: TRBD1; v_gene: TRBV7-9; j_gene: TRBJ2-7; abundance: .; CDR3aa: CASSQGQAYYEQYF; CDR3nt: TGTGCCAGCAGCCAGGGACAGGCATACTACGAGCAGTACTTC
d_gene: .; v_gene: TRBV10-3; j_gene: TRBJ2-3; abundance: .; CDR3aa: CAISDRASTDTQYF; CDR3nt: TGTGCCATCAGTGACAGGGCCAGCACAGATACGCAGTATTTT
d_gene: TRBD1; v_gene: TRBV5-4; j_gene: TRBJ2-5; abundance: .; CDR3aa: CASSLTYGQGKETQYF; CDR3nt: TGTGCCAGCAGCTTAACCTACGGACAGGGGAAAGAGACCCAGTACTTC
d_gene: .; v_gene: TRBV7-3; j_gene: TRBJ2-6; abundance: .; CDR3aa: CASSLAGALSGANVLTF; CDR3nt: TGTGCCAGCAGCTTAGCCGGGGCGCTCTCTGGGGCCAACGTCCTGACTTTC
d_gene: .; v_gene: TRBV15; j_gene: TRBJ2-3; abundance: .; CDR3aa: CATSRVQSDTQYF; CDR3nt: TGTGCCACCAGCAGAGTGCAGTCAGATACGCAGTATTTT
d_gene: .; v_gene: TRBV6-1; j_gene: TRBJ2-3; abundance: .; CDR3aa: CATGDGTNSLDTQYF; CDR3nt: TGTGCCACAGGAGACGGGACAAATTCTTTAGATACGCAGTATTTT
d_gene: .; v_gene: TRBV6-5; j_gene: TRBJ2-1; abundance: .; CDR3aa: CASSYFRRGNEQFF; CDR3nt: TGTGCCAGCAGTTACTTCCGTAGGGGCAATGAGCAGTTCTTC
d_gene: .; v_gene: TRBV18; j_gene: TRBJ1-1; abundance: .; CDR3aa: CASSPRRTTANTEAFF; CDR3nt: TGTGCCAGCTCACCACGGAGGACCACTGCGAACACTGAAGCTTTCTTT
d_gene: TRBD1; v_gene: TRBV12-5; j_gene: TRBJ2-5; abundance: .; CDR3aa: CASGYGQGKETQYF; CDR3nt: TGTGCTAGTGGCTACGGACAGGGCAAAGAGACCCAGTACTTC